This entry features one T cell receptor (beta chain) sequence. Antigen specificity is unknown. Germline V gene sequence: CDR1 SQVTM, CDR2 ANQGSEA. The V end lost 4 bases, the J end lost 5 bases, and 18 bases lay between the germline ends. The CDR3 runs to 14 residues. Isolated RNA was reverse transcribed in full, so expressed TCRB transcripts were sequenced. The assay was immunoSEQ multiplex PCR, and TCRdb's table has in-frame clones only and misses some. The table records fewer than 350,000 clones, 15% to 20% of them present only once. The sample belongs to a study of beta chain features in type 1 diabetes. General study findings and limits: Across patients, naive, central memory and Treg TCRB repertoires exhibited apparently greater similarity than was observed across healthy donors. Insertion counts at VDJ junctions were lower in type 1 diabetes patients, who also showed more deletions there. Reads derived from cDNA could over-represent cells showing high TCR expression.

This receptor was identified in a woman under 30 in good health. The rearrangement uses TRBV29-1 and TRBJ2-7; tentative D call: TRBD2 (5 bases). Sequencing input: naive CD4+ T cells from blood. The CDR3 protein is CSVARVGGVDEQYF. CDR3 sequence (DNA): TGCAGCGTTGCACGGGTCGGAGGCGTAGACGAGCAGTACTTC.